Described below is a single T cell receptor beta chain sequence and its context. The sequenced target, TCR beta, came from blood CD8+ and CD4+ T cells. TEMRA cells were FACS-enriched, unlike CD8+ and CD4+ T cells, which were negatively isolated. Germline CDR1 is LGHDT and CDR2 is YNNKEL (reference sequence). The germline V and J ends were trimmed by 0 bases and 3 bases, with 11 bases remaining between them. This CDR3 region has 16 residues. RNA, at roughly 0.45 to 1 ug, was reverse transcribed with random hexamers. TCRdb analysed the immunoSEQ multiplex PCR reads with MiXCR anew, one entry per CDR3 protein. The table records 160,000 or so distinct CDR3 sequences, 85% to 95% of them present only once. The data were taken from a study of CD8 T cells in Susac syndrome. Study-wide context: Clinical remission applied to fewer than ten sequenced Susac syndrome patients, and five or six had active disease. Patients with Susac syndrome were therapy-naive, treated with corticosteroids, or treated with intravenous immunoglobulin alone when blood was collected.

The chain carries TRBV3-1 and TRBJ2-2; TRBD2 is a possible D gene (5 bases). The TCR sequence derives from a human donor with Susac syndrome. The sequenced sample was CD4+ T cells from PBMCs. CDR3 sequence (DNA): TGTGCCAGCAGCCAAGAACGAGGGCCTCACACCGGGGAGCTGTTTTTT. This translates into CASSQERGPHTGELFF.